Following are 17 T cell receptor beta chains from one sample sequenced in a study of blood T cells in healthy people across ages. For the second PCR, which ran for 7 to 11 cycles, a sample-barcoded 5' primer and a J-beta primer mix were used. TCRdb re-called the 5' RACE reads through MiXCR, storing one row per CDR3 protein. This sample has more than 1,400,000 distinct CDR3 sequences, with about 43% found just once. Input material: blood. The receptors here all came from a woman between 18 and 29 years old in good health.

The V gene is TRBV4-1, the J gene TRBJ2-7, with D hard to call. Trimming removed 5 bases at V and 7 bases at J, with 12 bases between. The V gene's germline CDR1 is MGHRA and CDR2 YSYEKL. The CDR3 consists of 12 residues. CDR3 sequence reads: CASSNGLNEQYF. The CDR3 DNA is TGCGCCAGCAGCAACGGGCTGAATGAGCAGTACTTC.

V usage is TRBV15 and J usage is TRBJ2-5, with TRBD2 matching 9 bases. The length of the CDR3 is 16 residues. Germline CDR1 and CDR2: LNHNV and YYDKDF (reference sequence). V shed 1 base, J shed 1 base, and the junction held 4 bases outside the gene matches. The CDR3 loop is CATSRALAGPQETQYF. CDR3 nucleotide sequence: TGTGCCACCAGCAGAGCGCTAGCGGGACCCCAAGAGACCCAGTACTTC.

V is TRBV3-1 and J is TRBJ1-5, with 7 bases aligning to TRBD1. This CDR3 spans 14 amino acids. Germline V lookup: CDR1 LGHDT, CDR2 YNNKEL (reference sequence). Unmatched junction bases numbered 8, after V lost 3 bases and J lost 9 bases. The CDR3 here is CASSHTSTGPPQHF. CDR3 bases: TGTGCCAGCAGCCACACCTCGACAGGGCCGCCCCAGCATTTT.

J is TRBJ2-3 and V is TRBV7-2; 12 positions match TRBD2. Per the germline V gene, CDR1 is SGHTA and CDR2 is FQGNSA. CDR3 size: 16 residues. The V and J ends lost 5 bases and 3 bases, in that order; junction bases with no gene match: 6. In nucleotides, the CDR3 is TGTGCCAGCAGCACAGGGACTAGCGGGCTGACAGATACGCAGTATTTT. This encodes CASSTGTSGLTDTQYF.

This clonotype was seen only a few times. The chain has TRBV5-1 and TRBJ2-7, with 9 nucleotides matching TRBD2. V shed 4 bases, J shed 0 bases, and the junction held 8 bases outside the gene matches. Germline values: CDR1 SGHRS, CDR2 YFSETQ. This CDR3 region has 16 residues. For the CDR3, the DNA is TGCGCCAGCAGCCTGGGACTAGCAAAGGTCTCCTACGAGCAGTACTTC. Translation gives CASSLGLAKVSYEQYF.

The rearrangement joins TRBV14 to TRBJ2-7; TRBD2 matches at 10 bases. Looked up from germline, CDR1 is SGHDN and CDR2 is FVKESK. CDR3 size: 15 residues. The V gene end was trimmed by 4 bases and the J gene end by 7 bases; junction bases not matched to a gene: 10. CDR3: CASSRISSGGGEQYF. The CDR3, as DNA: TGTGCCAGCAGCCGCATTTCTAGCGGGGGAGGGGAGCAGTACTTC.

The rearrangement uses TRBV28 and TRBJ2-1; 7 bases map to TRBD2. V lost 7 bases, J lost 10 bases, and 16 bases stayed unmatched. This CDR3 comprises 15 residues. Per the germline V gene, CDR1 is MDHEN and CDR2 is SYDVKM. The CDR3 here is CASNTVGEGFYEQFF. CDR3 DNA: TGTGCCAGCAACACCGTGGGGGAGGGATTCTACGAGCAGTTCTTC.

This chain uses TRBV28 with TRBJ2-1, with D maybe TRBD2 (6 bases). Germline CDR1 is MDHEN and CDR2 is SYDVKM. The CDR3 runs to 14 residues. The V end lost 10 bases, the J end lost 6 bases, and 19 bases lay between the germline ends. The CDR3 reads CAIAGAGQTNEQFF. The CDR3 DNA reads TGTGCCATAGCCGGGGCGGGGCAGACCAATGAGCAGTTCTTC.

This clonotype turned up a few times. The gene calls are TRBV4-2 and TRBJ1-2, with D possibly matching TRBD1 (6 bases). CDR1 is LGHNA, CDR2 YNFKEQ, per germline. The CDR3 has 18 residues. V shed 0 bases and J shed 4 bases, with 21 bases lying between them. The CDR3 nucleotides read TGTGCCAGCAGCCAAGAAGATTTAGAAGACAGGCCCCTCTATGGCTACACCTTC. Its protein is CASSQEDLEDRPLYGYTF.

The genes are TRBV6-5 and TRBJ2-5; D perhaps matches TRBD2 (5 bases). Germline CDR1 reads MNHEY; CDR2 reads SVGAGI. CDR3 size: 13 residues. V lost 0 bases and J 13 bases, leaving 15 bases between the germline ends. The DNA of the CDR3 is TGTGCCAGCAGTTACTCTCAGAGTACTAGTGGGTACTTC. Its protein product is CASSYSQSTSGYF.

The J gene is TRBJ2-7, the V gene TRBV18; weak D call: TRBD1 (6 bases). The V end lost 3 bases, the J end lost 0 bases, and 21 bases lay between the germline ends. Germline CDR1 is KGHSH and CDR2 is LQKENI. The CDR3 contains 18 residues. This chain's CDR3 is CASSPITGLGKSSYEQYF. The CDR3 coding sequence is TGTGCCAGCTCACCTATTACAGGGTTAGGCAAATCCTCCTACGAGCAGTACTTC.

This clonotype was counted ten times or more. V gene TRBV12-3 or TRBV12-4 combines with J gene TRBJ2-1; TRBD1 agrees at 10 bases. V lost 7 bases, J lost 8 bases, and 8 bases stayed unmatched. The CDR3 spans 14 residues. CDR3 protein: CASTPGQGFDEQFF. CDR3 bases: TGTGCCAGCACTCCGGGACAGGGGTTCGATGAGCAGTTCTTC.

The J gene is TRBJ1-3, the V gene TRBV12-3 or TRBV12-4; D is uncertain. Trimming pared 5 bases from V and 0 bases from J, leaving 11 bases between. CDR3 length: 15 residues. This chain's CDR3 is CASSDGPSSGNTIYF. DNA of the CDR3: TGTGCCAGCAGTGACGGACCGAGCTCTGGAAACACCATATATTTT.

This clonotype occurred a few times. This rearrangement joins TRBV11-2 to TRBJ1-2; no firm D call. V shed 0 bases and J shed 6 bases, with 5 bases lying between them. Germline CDR1 SGHAT, CDR2 FQNNGV. The CDR3 has 12 residues. The CDR3 DNA sequence: TGTGCCAGCAGCTTAGATACCGATGGCTACACCTTC. As protein: CASSLDTDGYTF.

The chain carries TRBV2 and TRBJ2-3, with unresolved D. V lost 4 bases and J lost 4, with 6 bases in between. This CDR3 has 12 amino acids. The germline CDR1 and CDR2 sequences are SNHLY and FYNNEI. The CDR3 DNA follows: TGTGCCAGCAGTGCTCTGGCAGATACGCAGTATTTT. It encodes CASSALADTQYF.

This clonotype has just a few counts. The chain carries TRBV12-3 or TRBV12-4 and TRBJ2-3, with no clear D. This CDR3 is 19 amino acids long. V was pared by 2 bases and J by 6 bases, with 27 bases between. The CDR3 protein is CASSLYPGSGHEGADTQYF. The CDR3 nucleotides read TGTGCCAGCAGTTTATACCCCGGTTCCGGGCATGAAGGTGCGGATACGCAGTATTTT.

A few counts support this clonotype. The chain recombines TRBV7-2 with TRBJ2-1; D is undetermined. Germline loops: CDR1 SGHTA, CDR2 FQGNSA. Trimming took 3 bases from V and 10 from J, leaving 16 bases between them. The CDR3 is 14 amino acids. The CDR3 region is CASSFGRNRPEQFF. The CDR3 DNA is TGTGCCAGCAGCTTTGGAAGAAACCGACCGGAGCAGTTCTTC.